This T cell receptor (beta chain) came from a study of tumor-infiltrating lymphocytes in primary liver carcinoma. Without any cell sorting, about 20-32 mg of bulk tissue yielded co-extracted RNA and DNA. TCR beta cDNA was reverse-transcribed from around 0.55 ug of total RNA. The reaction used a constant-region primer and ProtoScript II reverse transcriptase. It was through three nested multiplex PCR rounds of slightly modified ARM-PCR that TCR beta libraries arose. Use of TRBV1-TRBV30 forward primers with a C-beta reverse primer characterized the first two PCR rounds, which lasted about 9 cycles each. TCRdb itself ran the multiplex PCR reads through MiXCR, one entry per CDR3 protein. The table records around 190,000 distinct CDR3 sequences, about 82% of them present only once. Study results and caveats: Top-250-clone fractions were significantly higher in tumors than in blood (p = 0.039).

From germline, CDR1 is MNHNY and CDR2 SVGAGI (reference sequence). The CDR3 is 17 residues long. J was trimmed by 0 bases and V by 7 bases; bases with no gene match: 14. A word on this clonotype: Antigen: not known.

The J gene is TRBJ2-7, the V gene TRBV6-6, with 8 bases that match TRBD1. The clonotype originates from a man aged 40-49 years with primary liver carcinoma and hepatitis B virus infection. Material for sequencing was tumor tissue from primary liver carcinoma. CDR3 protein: CASIPVPGQGYSYEQYF. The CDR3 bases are TGTGCCAGCATTCCAGTGCCAGGACAGGGATACTCCTACGAGCAGTACTTC.